These 3 T cell receptor beta chains share one sample of origin, sequenced in a study of regulatory T cells in long-lasting Graves disease. Time point: newly diagnosed GD, antithyroid drugs for less than 3 months. With RNA extracted from PBMCs as input, the TCR library was made. Building of the TCR beta libraries involved iRepertoire HTBI primers and Arm-PCR of CDR3 regions. TCRdb reprocessed the multiplex PCR reads with MiXCR, giving one entry per CDR3 protein. Of 500,000 or so distinct CDR3 sequences detected, more than 15% appear once; the ten largest clones hold around a quarter. This same sample was also taken into another study, of T cells in Graves' hyperthyroidism and ophthalmopathy.

This specimen was peripheral blood mononuclear cells (PBMCs), taken at new diagnosis, from a patient treated with antithyroid drugs. The receptors were sampled from a woman aged 35-60 years with Graves disease.

V and J are TRBV6-2 or TRBV6-3 and TRBJ1-5, with 7 bases aligning to TRBD1. Trimming removed 2 bases from V and 15 bases from J; junction bases left unmatched: 7. The CDR3 spans 12 residues. The germline V gene has CDR1 MNHEY and CDR2 SVGEGT. The CDR3 loop reads CASSYVGGGRHF. In nucleotides, the CDR3 is TGTGCCAGCAGTTACGTGGGAGGGGGCCGGCATTTT.

This clonotype came up a few times. The V and J genes are TRBV4-1 and TRBJ1-6; D is uncertain. Trimming cost V 0 bases and J 6 bases, with 9 bases left between them. The CDR3 has 15 amino acids. The germline V gene encodes CDR1 MGHRA and CDR2 YSYEKL. The CDR3 here is CASSQDYQINSPLHF. CDR3 DNA sequence: TGCGCCAGCAGCCAAGACTATCAAATTAATTCACCCCTCCACTTT.

There are many counts of this clonotype. The gene calls are TRBV2 and TRBJ1-2; possible D gene TRBD1, 6 bases. The V and J ends lost 6 bases and 4 bases respectively, with 12 bases between them. CDR3 size: 13 residues. CDR1 and CDR2 (germline): SNHLY, FYNNEI. CDR3 residues: CASSTTGRYGYTF. CDR3 in DNA: TGTGCCAGCAGCACGACAGGTCGCTATGGCTACACCTTC.